This is a list of T cell receptor beta chains from one sample in a study of blood T cell repertoires in COVID-19. This table comes from immunoSEQ multiplex PCR, and its TCRdb copy is limited to in-frame clones, with some not included. The repertoire includes 300,000 to 350,000 clones, roughly 90% of them detected once, and roughly 6.6% sits in the top ten. The sequenced material came from peripheral blood. The origin of the receptors is a woman aged 70-85 years with COVID-19, enrolled during active disease. The CDR3 runs from the conserved cysteine through the conserved F or W. The D gene is left open where the match is weak. Size values are once, few and many counts, or a class for expanded clones, and some rows have none.

d_gene | j_gene | abundance | v_gene | len | CDR3aa | CDR3nt
- | TRBJ2-1 | - | TRBV5-1 | 16 | CASSIGPGQGNNEQFF | TGCGCCAGCAGCATAGGGCCCGGGCAGGGGAACAATGAGCAGTTCTTC
- | TRBJ1-3 | - | TRBV18 | 16 | CASSPGQVDSGNTIYF | TGTGCCAGCTCACCTGGGCAGGTCGACTCTGGAAACACCATATATTTT
TRBD2 | TRBJ2-3 | - | TRBV28 | 14 | CASSLGGGADTQYF | TGTGCCAGCAGCCTTGGCGGGGGGGCAGATACGCAGTATTTT
- | TRBJ1-5 | - | TRBV2 | 14 | CASTEEGSHQPQHF | TGTGCCAGCACCGAGGAGGGCTCCCATCAGCCCCAGCATTTT
TRBD1 | TRBJ1-1 | - | TRBV27 | 14 | CASSLRGLNTEAFF | TGTGCCAGCAGCCTCAGGGGGTTGAACACTGAAGCTTTCTTT
- | TRBJ1-2 | - | TRBV19 | 15 | CASGMGAANNYGYTF | TGTGCCAGTGGGATGGGGGCGGCGAATAACTATGGCTACACCTTC
- | TRBJ2-1 | - | TRBV5-5 | 16 | CASSFRLGSSYNEQFF | TGTGCCAGCAGCTTCCGACTAGGCAGCTCCTACAATGAGCAGTTCTTC
TRBD1 | TRBJ1-5 | - | TRBV24-1 | 15 | CATSDGTGIGQPQHF | TGTGCCACCAGTGATGGGACAGGGATTGGTCAGCCCCAGCATTTT
TRBD1 | TRBJ2-5 | - | TRBV27 | 14 | CASSLGDRGETQYF | TGTGCCAGCAGTTTGGGGGACAGGGGTGAGACCCAGTACTTC
- | TRBJ1-6 | - | TRBV27 | 15 | CASSLLTGNESPLHF | TGTGCCAGCAGTTTGCTTACAGGGAACGAATCACCCCTCCACTTT
- | TRBJ1-6 | - | TRBV10-2 | 13 | CASHGGYNSPLHF | TGCGCCAGCCATGGCGGTTATAATTCACCCCTCCACTTT
- | TRBJ1-4 | - | TRBV6-6 | 13 | CASNPGNPEKLFF | TGTGCCAGCAATCCTGGCAACCCCGAAAAACTGTTTTTT
- | TRBJ1-2 | - | TRBV7-3 | 16 | CASSPGLKGRDYGYTF | TGTGCCAGCAGCCCGGGACTCAAGGGAAGGGACTATGGCTACACCTTC
- | TRBJ1-5 | once | TRBV3-1/TRBV3-2 | 13 | CASSQALEEPQHF | TGTGCCAGCAGCCAAGCCCTGGAGGAGCCCCAGCATTTT
TRBD1 | TRBJ1-6 | once | TRBV18 | 15 | CASSPSTGEGSPLHF | TGTGCCAGCTCACCTTCGACAGGGGAGGGTTCACCCCTCCACTTT
- | TRBJ1-4 | few | TRBV2 | 12 | CASSREEEKLFF | TGTGCCAGCAGCAGGGAGGAGGAAAAACTGTTTTTT
TRBD1 | TRBJ2-3 | - | TRBV3-1/TRBV3-2 | 15 | CASSTGAPVTDTQYF | TGTGCCAGCAGTACAGGGGCCCCAGTGACAGATACGCAGTATTTT
- | TRBJ1-5 | - | TRBV12-3/TRBV12-4 | 13 | CASSFGGRQPQHF | TGTGCCAGCAGTTTTGGAGGGAGGCAGCCCCAGCATTTT
- | TRBJ1-3 | - | TRBV7-2 | 15 | CASSLVQGSGNTIYF | TGTGCCAGCAGCTTAGTTCAGGGGTCTGGAAACACCATATATTTT
TRBD2 | TRBJ2-7 | - | TRBV19 | 15 | CASSTSLAGSYEQYF | TGTGCCAGTAGTACCTCACTAGCGGGGTCTTACGAGCAGTACTTC
- | TRBJ2-1 | - | TRBV10-3 | 14 | CATLGSTSYNEQFF | TGTGCCACCCTCGGGTCTACCTCCTACAATGAGCAGTTCTTC
TRBD2 | TRBJ2-1 | - | TRBV5-1 | 17 | CASSFTSGGMPYNEQFF | TGCGCCAGCAGCTTTACTAGCGGGGGTATGCCCTACAATGAGCAGTTCTTC
TRBD2 | TRBJ2-5 | - | TRBV5-1 | 15 | CASSPGGVQQETQYF | TGCGCCAGCAGCCCCGGGGGGGTCCAACAAGAGACCCAGTACTTC
- | TRBJ2-3 | - | TRBV7-2 | 14 | CASSLPYATDTQYF | TGTGCCAGCAGCCTCCCCTACGCGACAGATACGCAGTATTTT
- | TRBJ1-2 | - | TRBV7-2 | 14 | CASSLVRELGGYTF | TGTGCCAGCAGCTTAGTCAGGGAATTAGGCGGCTACACCTTC
- | TRBJ2-3 | few | TRBV10-3 | 16 | CAISEFRSISTDTQYF | TGTGCCATCAGTGAGTTCAGGTCAATAAGCACAGATACGCAGTATTTT
TRBD1 | TRBJ1-1 | - | TRBV2 | 14 | CASRRDTGDTEAFF | TGTGCCAGCAGACGTGACACAGGGGACACTGAAGCTTTCTTT
TRBD1 | TRBJ1-2 | - | TRBV6-5 | 16 | CASSYSRGTGGYGYTF | TGTGCCAGCAGTTACTCGCGAGGGACAGGAGGCTATGGCTACACCTTC
TRBD2 | TRBJ2-3 | - | TRBV4-1 | 16 | CASSVTSGGWTDTQYF | TGCGCCAGCAGCGTCACTAGCGGGGGTTGGACAGATACGCAGTATTTT
- | TRBJ1-3 | - | TRBV2 | 16 | CASSDQTGVSGNTIYF | TGTGCCAGCAGTGACCAGACGGGAGTCTCTGGAAACACCATATATTTT
TRBD2 | TRBJ2-2 | - | TRBV6-2/TRBV6-3 | 16 | CASSYGLAGNTGELFF | TGTGCCAGCAGTTATGGACTAGCGGGGAACACCGGGGAGCTGTTTTTT